The 12 T cell receptor beta chains in this list originate from one sample, sequenced in a study of Ad26.COV2.S vaccination and SARS-CoV-2 variants. Only in-frame clones appear in the TCRdb table, and some are missing; sequencing was by immunoSEQ multiplex PCR. The sample records some 340,000 clones, about 82% being singletons. The treatment: some 20 received Ad26.COV2.S at low or high dose, single or two shots; roughly 5 received placebo; per-sample allocation not given. Sampling happened 63 days after the first vaccine or placebo injection. This material consisted of peripheral blood, taken in a trial of Ad26.COV2.S vaccine versus placebo. The receptors shown here come from a person aged 18-65 years who received the Ad26.COV2.S COVID-19 vaccine or a placebo.

The chain uses TRBV2 and TRBJ2-3; 14 bases align to TRBD2. The V and J ends lost 5 bases and 8 bases, in that order; junction bases with no gene match: 6. Looked up from germline, CDR1 is SNHLY and CDR2 is FYNNEI. The CDR3 is made up of 15 amino acids. The CDR3 DNA sequence: TGTGCCAGCAGTCTGACTAGCGGGGGGGCGGGTACGCAGTATTTT. Translated, it gives CASSLTSGGAGTQYF.

The chain recombines TRBV10-3 with TRBJ1-2, with D tentatively TRBD1 (6 bases). CDR3 length equals 11 residues. Germline assignment: CDR1 ENHRY and CDR2 SYGVKD. Trimming left V 8 bases short and J 5 bases short, with 9 bases between. The DNA of the CDR3 is TGTGCCATCGGGGGCGGGTATGGCTACACCTTC. Encoded protein: CAIGGGYGYTF.

The chain carries TRBV5-1 and TRBJ1-2; D is ambiguous. The V end lost 1 base, the J end lost 4 bases, and 17 bases lay between the germline ends. The CDR3 extends over 16 amino acids. Germline CDR1 SGHRS, CDR2 YFSETQ. CDR3 residues: CASSLLPGERSYGYTF. CDR3 nucleotides: TGCGCCAGCAGCTTGTTACCCGGCGAGCGGAGCTATGGCTACACCTTC.

The chain employs TRBV5-8 and TRBJ1-1, with unresolved D. This CDR3 spans 13 amino acids. Germline V gives CDR1 SGHTS, CDR2 YDEGEE. V gave up 0 bases and J gave up 1 base, with 4 bases separating them. The CDR3 is CASSLAKNTEAFF. Here the CDR3 DNA reads TGTGCCAGCAGCTTGGCAAAGAACACTGAAGCTTTCTTT.

The chain couples TRBV6-5 to TRBJ1-1, with D perhaps TRBD1 (5 bases). The CDR3 covers 15 residues. Germline CDR1 and CDR2: MNHEY and SVGAGI. V lost 0 bases and J lost 1, with 9 bases in between. CDR3 amino acids: CASSYSRQGNTEAFF. CDR3 DNA: TGTGCCAGCAGTTACTCTAGGCAGGGGAACACTGAAGCTTTCTTT.

The chain uses TRBV14 and TRBJ2-7, with 8 bases lining up with TRBD1. V lost 2 bases to trimming and J lost 6 bases; unmatched junction nucleotides: 15. Germline V gives CDR1 SGHDN, CDR2 FVKESK. CDR3 length equals 17 residues. Written as DNA, the CDR3 is TGTGCCAGCAGCCAACCTCTCCGACAGGGGAGCCGGACCGAGCAGTACTTC. Residues: CASSQPLRQGSRTEQYF.

The chain is built from TRBV7-3 and TRBJ1-2; 8 bases fit TRBD1. Germline V gives CDR1 SGHTA, CDR2 FQGTGA. CDR3 length: 14 amino acids. The junction had 4 bases not matched to a gene; V was cut back by 7 bases and J by 0 bases. The CDR3 region is CASTTDRANYGYTF. In DNA, the CDR3 is TGTGCCAGCACCACGGACAGGGCTAACTATGGCTACACCTTC.

This sequence joins TRBV5-8 and TRBJ1-3, with D possibly TRBD1 on 5 matching bases. The CDR3 length is 19 residues. The germline V gene encodes CDR1 SGHTS and CDR2 YDEGEE. V was clipped by 0 bases and J by 0 bases, with 19 bases between them. In DNA, the CDR3 is TGTGCCAGCAGCTTGGTGGCAGGGAGGCTGAAACTCTCTGGAAACACCATATATTTT. Residues: CASSLVAGRLKLSGNTIYF.

This chain's CDR3 is CASSLRQLRGNTIYF. The CDR3 nucleotides read TGTGCCAGCAGCTTGAGGCAGCTGAGGGGAAACACCATATATTTT. The chain joins TRBV5-6 to TRBJ1-3; D is uncertain. CDR1 is SGHDT and CDR2 is YYEEEE in the germline V gene. This CDR3 has 15 residues. Trimming left V 1 base short and J 4 bases short, with 12 bases between.

The chain recombines TRBV19 with TRBJ2-3; D may be TRBD1 (6 bases). CDR3 length: 13 residues. Between the trimmed V and J ends, which lost 1 base and 5 bases, there was a span of 7 bases. Germline CDR1 and CDR2: LNHDA and SQIVND (reference sequence). The CDR3: CASSIVRGDTQYF. The CDR3 DNA follows: TGTGCCAGTAGTATAGTCAGGGGAGATACGCAGTATTTT.

V gene TRBV29-1 combines with J gene TRBJ2-6; D ambiguous. The CDR3 spans 14 residues. V was pared by 2 bases and J by 2 bases, with 7 bases between. Germline CDR1 is SQVTM and CDR2 is ANQGSEA. CDR3 coding DNA: TGCAGCGTTGAATTCACAGCTGGGGCCAACGTCCTGACTTTC. Protein: CSVEFTAGANVLTF.

CDR3 sequence (DNA): TGTGCCAGCTCACGGACTAGAACAGATACGCAGTATTTT. Its translation: CASSRTRTDTQYF. The chain employs TRBV18 and TRBJ2-3; 7 positions match TRBD2. The CDR3 is 13 residues long. Germline CDR1 is KGHSH and CDR2 is LQKENI. V was clipped by 4 bases and J by 3 bases; unmatched bases: 1.